These 2 T cell receptor beta chains share one sample of origin, sequenced in a study of spatial heterogeneity in lung cancer (dated by TCRdb to between 2018 and 2020). Library method: 5' RACE. The sample was run on a NextSeq 500. TCRdb reprocessed the public reads (quality trimming at Q25 with fastp, clone calling with MiXCR) and kept in-frame beta chains. Identical CDR3 proteins give one entry, which carries the most common genes and DNA. This sample comprises roughly 48,000 distinct CDR3 sequences, under 6% of them detected only once. The ten largest clones represent 8.5% to 14% of the sample. The time point label for this specimen denotes: sample taken at primary tumor resection. TCR sequencing used whole RNA extracted from tumor and nontumor lung tissue, or from cryopreserved PBMC samples, without cell sorting. The material was PBMCs, obtained at surgery. All receptors come from a male donor with early-stage non-small cell lung cancer.

At least ten counts were recorded for this clonotype. This chain uses TRBV6-1 with TRBJ2-7; D gene ambiguous. The germline CDR1 and CDR2 sequences are MNHNS and SASEGT. CDR3 size: 13 residues. V was shortened by 4 bases and J by 4 bases, with 11 bases between the two germline ends. Here the CDR3 reads CASSVSRSYEQYF. The CDR3 DNA is TGTGCCAGCAGTGTTTCCCGTTCTTACGAGCAGTACTTC.

In its sample, this clonotype was seen many times. This sequence joins TRBV20-1 and TRBJ2-1, with 9 bases aligning to TRBD2. J lost 6 bases, V lost 4 bases, and 4 bases had no gene match. Germline assignment: CDR1 DFQATT and CDR2 SNEGSKA (reference sequence). The CDR3 spans 13 residues. The CDR3 bases are TGCAGTGCTATTAGCGGGAGCGTCAATGAGCAGTTCTTC. It codes for CSAISGSVNEQFF.